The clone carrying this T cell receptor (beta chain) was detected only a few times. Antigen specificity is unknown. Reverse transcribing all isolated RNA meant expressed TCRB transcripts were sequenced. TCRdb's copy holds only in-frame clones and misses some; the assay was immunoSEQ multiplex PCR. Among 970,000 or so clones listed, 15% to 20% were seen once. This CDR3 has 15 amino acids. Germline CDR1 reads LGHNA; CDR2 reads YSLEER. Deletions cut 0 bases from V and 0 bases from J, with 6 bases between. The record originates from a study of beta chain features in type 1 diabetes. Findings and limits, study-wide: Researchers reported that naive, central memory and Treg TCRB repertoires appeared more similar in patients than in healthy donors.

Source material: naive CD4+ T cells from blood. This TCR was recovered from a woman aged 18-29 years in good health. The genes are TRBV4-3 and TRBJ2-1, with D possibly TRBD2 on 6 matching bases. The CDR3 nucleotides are TGCGCCAGCAGCCAAGACGGGGGCTCCTACAATGAGCAGTTCTTC. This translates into CASSQDGGSYNEQFF.